Detailed here is one T cell receptor (beta chain). This sample is part of a study of OX40 agonist ivuxolimab in advanced cancers. In the study overall: Cohort: 80% to 90% men, mean age about 60, aged roughly 23 to 90.

The method was immunoSEQ multiplex PCR; TCRdb's version includes in-frame clones alone and lacks a portion of them. The data contain some 73,000 clones, 75% to 90% of them seen just once; the ten biggest clones take up around 9.9%. CDR1 is SGHAT and CDR2 is FQNNGV in the germline V gene. V was cut by 3 bases and J by 1 base, with 6 bases left in between. The CDR3 extends over 13 amino acids. The receptor's source is an adult with an advanced solid tumor such as melanoma, head and neck, liver or kidney cancer. This chain joins TRBV11-2 and TRBJ1-1, with D hard to call. Sequences were derived from CD4+ or CD8+ T cells sorted from blood, sampled in a trial of the OX40 agonist ivuxolimab. The CDR3 bases are TGTGCCAGCAGCTTCGAAGAGAACACTGAAGCTTTCTTT. Its protein product is CASSFEENTEAFF.